This T cell receptor (beta chain) was retrieved from a study of early T cells in non-severe SARS-CoV-2 infection. About the study: Chains from this unsorted whole-blood bulk RNA could not be paired.

In the case of this clonotype: The antigen is undetermined.

Each cDNA molecule carried a unique molecular identifier. TCRdb passed the 5' RACE reads through MiXCR, listing each CDR3 protein once. Of roughly 43,000 distinct CDR3 sequences in the sample, about a quarter were seen once. General study results and limits: VDJdb-based matching was biased toward anti-spike CD8 responses and missed private and CD4 specificities.

Sequencing was performed on whole blood, taken at baseline. This TCR came from an adult who was a healthcare worker with PCR-confirmed SARS-CoV-2 infection or an uninfected control (not recorded which).

In nucleotides, the CDR3 is TGTGCCTGGAGTGACGAACACCAATACGAGCAGTACTTC. This gives the protein CAWSDEHQYEQYF. V gene TRBV30 combines with J gene TRBJ2-7; no definite D call. CDR1 and CDR2 from the germline V gene are GTSNPN and SVGIG (reference sequence). The CDR3 totals 13 residues. The ends were cut back, 1 base at V and 4 bases at J, with 11 bases in the middle.